The present entry profiles one T cell receptor (beta chain) with its context. These data originate in a study of T cell responses to AZD1222 COVID-19 vaccine. Clones were sequenced by immunoSEQ multiplex PCR, and TCRdb holds only the in-frame ones, with some missing. The repertoire consists of about 110,000 clones, with about 95% occurring once and the leading ten covering 2.9%. This specimen consisted of peripheral blood, obtained 28 days after the second AZD1222 dose. The receptor was derived from an adult who received the AZD1222 COVID-19 vaccine.

CDR3 sequence: CASSPGYTEAFF. In DNA, the CDR3 is TGTGCCAGCAGCCCTGGGTACACTGAAGCTTTCTTT. The chain joins TRBV11-2 to TRBJ1-1; D not certain. The germline V and J ends were trimmed by 5 bases and 3 bases, with 7 bases remaining between them. The germline gives CDR1 SGHAT, CDR2 FQNNGV. This CDR3 spans 12 amino acids.